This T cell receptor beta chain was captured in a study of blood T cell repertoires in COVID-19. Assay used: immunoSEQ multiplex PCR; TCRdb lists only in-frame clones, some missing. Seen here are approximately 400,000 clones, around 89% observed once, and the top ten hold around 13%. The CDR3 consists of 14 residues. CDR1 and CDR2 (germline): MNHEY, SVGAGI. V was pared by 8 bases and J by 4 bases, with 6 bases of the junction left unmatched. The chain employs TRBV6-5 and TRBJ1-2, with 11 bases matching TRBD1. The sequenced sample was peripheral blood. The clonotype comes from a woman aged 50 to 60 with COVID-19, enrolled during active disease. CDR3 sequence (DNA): TGTGCCAGCGGATGGACAGGGGGCCCCTATGGCTACACCTTC. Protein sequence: CASGWTGGPYGYTF.